The T cell receptor (beta chain) under discussion was sequenced for a study of blood T cell repertoires in COVID-19. On the study more broadly: From the United States, Italy and Spain came samples of acute and convalescent COVID-19.

Under the authors' procedure: Researchers report that nucleated cell counts were estimated from reference gene primer amplification. Assay: immunoSEQ multiplex PCR; the TCRdb copy retains only in-frame clones and omits some. D and trimming come from the DNA, and the V and J calls and clone size come from that table. The table records some 80,000 clones, 85% to 90% of them present only once. Germline V CDR1 and CDR2: SGHDT, YYEEEE. CDR3 length: 17 residues. Trimming removed 0 bases at V and 0 bases at J, with 15 bases between. The gene calls are TRBV5-6 and TRBJ2-5; tentatively, D is TRBD2 (6 bases). Sequences were obtained from peripheral blood. The TCR comes from a woman of 80 years or more in a cohort sampled during active or convalescent COVID-19. The CDR3 nucleotides read TGTGCCAGCAGCTTGGGGAGGGGCCTAGGGTACCAAGAGACCCAGTACTTC. Translation gives CASSLGRGLGYQETQYF.